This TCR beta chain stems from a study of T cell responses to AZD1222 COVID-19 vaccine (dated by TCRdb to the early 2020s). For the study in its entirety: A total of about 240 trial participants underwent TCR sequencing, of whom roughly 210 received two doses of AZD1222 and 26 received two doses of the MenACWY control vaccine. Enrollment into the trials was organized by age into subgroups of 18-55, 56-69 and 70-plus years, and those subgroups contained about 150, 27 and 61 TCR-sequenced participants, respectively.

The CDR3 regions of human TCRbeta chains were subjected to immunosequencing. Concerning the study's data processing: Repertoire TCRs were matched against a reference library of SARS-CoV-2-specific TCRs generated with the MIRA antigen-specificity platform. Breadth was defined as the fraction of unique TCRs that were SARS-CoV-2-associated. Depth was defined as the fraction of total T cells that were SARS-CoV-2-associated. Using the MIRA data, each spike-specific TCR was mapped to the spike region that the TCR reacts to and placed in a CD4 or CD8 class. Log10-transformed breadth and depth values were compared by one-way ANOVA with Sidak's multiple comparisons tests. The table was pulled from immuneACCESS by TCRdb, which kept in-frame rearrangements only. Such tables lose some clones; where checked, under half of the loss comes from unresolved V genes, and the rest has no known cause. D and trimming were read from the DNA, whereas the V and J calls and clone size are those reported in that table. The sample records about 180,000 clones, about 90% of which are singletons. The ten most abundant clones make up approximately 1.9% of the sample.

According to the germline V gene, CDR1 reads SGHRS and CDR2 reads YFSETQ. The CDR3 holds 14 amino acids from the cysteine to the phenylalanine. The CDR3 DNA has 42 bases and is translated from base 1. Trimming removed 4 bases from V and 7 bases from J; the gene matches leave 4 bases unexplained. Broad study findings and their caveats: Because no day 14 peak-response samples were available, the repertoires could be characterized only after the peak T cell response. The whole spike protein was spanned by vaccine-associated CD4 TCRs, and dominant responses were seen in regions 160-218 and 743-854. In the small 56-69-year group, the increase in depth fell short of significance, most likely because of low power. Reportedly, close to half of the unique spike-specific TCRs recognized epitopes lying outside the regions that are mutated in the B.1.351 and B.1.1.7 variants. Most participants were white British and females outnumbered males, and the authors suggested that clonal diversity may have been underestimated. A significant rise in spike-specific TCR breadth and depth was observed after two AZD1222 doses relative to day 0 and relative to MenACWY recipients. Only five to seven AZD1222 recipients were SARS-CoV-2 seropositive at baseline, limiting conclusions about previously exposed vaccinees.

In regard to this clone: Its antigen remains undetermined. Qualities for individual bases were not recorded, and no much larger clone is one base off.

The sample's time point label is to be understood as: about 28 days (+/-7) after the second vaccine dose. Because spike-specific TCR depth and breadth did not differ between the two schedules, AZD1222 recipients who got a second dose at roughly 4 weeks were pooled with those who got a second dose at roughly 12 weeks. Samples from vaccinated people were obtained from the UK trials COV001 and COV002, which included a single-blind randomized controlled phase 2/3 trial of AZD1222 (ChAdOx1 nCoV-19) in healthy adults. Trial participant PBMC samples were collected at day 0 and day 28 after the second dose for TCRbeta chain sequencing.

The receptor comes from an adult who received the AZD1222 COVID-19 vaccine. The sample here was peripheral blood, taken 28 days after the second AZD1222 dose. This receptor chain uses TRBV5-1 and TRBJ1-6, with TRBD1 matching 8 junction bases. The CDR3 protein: CASSAGTGNSPLHF. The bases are TGCGCCAGCAGCGCAGGGACAGGAAATTCACCCCTCCACTTT.